This paragraph reports one TCR beta chain. Its target is not known. This sample stems from a study of cytomegalovirus exposure and HLA in healthy donors. Germline V gene data show CDR1 as MNHEY and CDR2 as SVGAGI. This CDR3 contains 15 residues. With 60 Vbeta and 13 Jbeta primers, the PCR was carried out. Libraries were prepared by immunoSEQ multiplex PCR; TCRdb keeps only in-frame clonotypes and omits some of them. Here the sample spans around 120,000 clones, about two thirds being singletons. Study results and limitations: Likely technical artifact: a cluster of highly shared sequence variants.

Sequencing was done on a sample of PBMCs. The V and J genes are TRBV6-5 and TRBJ2-5; maybe TRBD1 (5 bases). The J call may be faulty, since TRBJ2-7 better matches the DNA end. This TCR came from a woman aged 55-69 years in good health and CMV-seropositive. This CDR3 reads CASSSPSQGSYEQYF. In nucleotides, the CDR3 is TGTGCCAGCAGCTCCCCCTCCCAGGGTTCCTACGAGCAGTACTTC.